The 13 T cell receptor beta chains listed next were all sequenced from one sample in a study of control samples from healthy donors and cancer patients. Profiling relied on immunoSEQ multiplex PCR, and the TCRdb table lists in-frame clones only, not all of them. Here the sample table reports 150,000 to 200,000 clones. Sample: blood. The origin of the receptors is a woman between 25 and 40 years old in good health.

The rearrangement uses TRBV6-2 or TRBV6-3 and TRBJ1-5; tentative D call: TRBD1 (6 bases). Trimming removed 0 bases at V and 1 base at J, with 19 bases between. Germline V gene data show CDR1 as MNHEY and CDR2 as SVGEGT. The CDR3 has 19 amino acids. CDR3 sequence reads: CASSYSKRQEPPSNQPQHF. CDR3 nucleotides: TGTGCCAGCAGTTACTCGAAACGACAGGAACCCCCGAGCAATCAGCCCCAGCATTTT.

The chain uses TRBV6-2 or TRBV6-3 and TRBJ1-5; no firm D call. This CDR3 is built from 12 residues. The germline V and J ends were trimmed by 2 bases and 9 bases, with 8 bases remaining between them. Per the germline V gene, CDR1 is MNHEY and CDR2 is SVGEGT. The CDR3 DNA reads as TGTGCCAGCAGTTACGGGCAGCGGCCCCAGCATTTT. Translation gives CASSYGQRPQHF.

This chain links TRBV2 with TRBJ2-2, with unresolved D. From germline, CDR1 is SNHLY and CDR2 FYNNEI. The V gene lost 3 bases and the J gene lost 3 bases, with 5 bases spanning the gap. CDR3 length: 13 amino acids. The CDR3 here is CASSDRHTGELFF. As DNA, the CDR3 is TGTGCCAGCAGTGACCGCCACACCGGGGAGCTGTTTTTT.

This sequence joins TRBV18 and TRBJ1-1, with D uncertain. In germline, CDR1 is KGHSH, CDR2 LQKENI. This CDR3 region has 15 residues. With 5 bases removed from V and 4 bases from J, the gap between germline ends came to 17 bases. The CDR3 reads CASSAQRRKGTEAFF. The CDR3 DNA follows: TGTGCCAGCTCAGCGCAGAGGCGGAAGGGCACTGAAGCTTTCTTT.

V and J are TRBV5-6 and TRBJ2-4, with D uncertain. The CDR3 consists of 15 residues. Germline V gene data show CDR1 as SGHDT and CDR2 as YYEEEE. Deletions cut 4 bases from V and 0 bases from J, with 11 bases between. The CDR3 loop reads CASSRSGIAKNIQYF. The CDR3 nucleotides are TGTGCCAGCAGCCGGTCAGGCATAGCCAAAAACATTCAGTACTTC.

In nucleotides, the CDR3 is TGTGCCAGCAGCTTCCTCTACGAGCAGTACTTC. Protein: CASSFLYEQYF. The genes are TRBV2 and TRBJ2-7; no firm D call. Germline CDR1 reads SNHLY; CDR2 reads FYNNEI. The CDR3 has 11 amino acids. Deletions cut 6 bases from V and 3 bases from J, with 6 bases between.

V and J are TRBV7-9 and TRBJ1-2; D possibly corresponds to TRBD1 (6 bases). Trimming shortened V by 7 bases and J by 5 bases, and 26 bases separated the two germline ends. The CDR3 is 17 residues long. CDR1 is SEHNR, CDR2 FQNEAQ, per germline (reference sequence). Written as DNA, the CDR3 is TGTGCCAGCACCCTACAACAGTGGGGGGCGCAAGTATATGGCTACACCTTC. This codes for CASTLQQWGAQVYGYTF.

V is TRBV6-5 and J is TRBJ1-2, with D tentatively TRBD1 (5 bases). The ends were cut back, 5 bases at V and 8 bases at J, with 15 bases in the middle. This CDR3 region has 13 residues. Germline assignment: CDR1 MNHEY and CDR2 SVGAGI. The CDR3 loop reads CASSPTAPRGYTF. The DNA for the CDR3 is TGTGCCAGCAGTCCGACAGCCCCTAGGGGCTACACCTTC.

The chain links TRBV3-1 (or the pseudogene TRBV3-2) to TRBJ2-7; a possible D gene is TRBD2 (6 bases). The germline gives CDR1 LGHDT, CDR2 YNNKEL (reference sequence). Trimming cost V 6 bases and J 7 bases, with 22 bases left between them. The CDR3 has 15 residues. The CDR3 spells CASSLNTWGLREQYF. The CDR3 nucleotides are TGTGCCAGCAGTCTTAACACATGGGGACTCCGGGAGCAGTACTTC.

The CDR3 nucleotides read TGTGCCGTTGGAGAGGGAACTAATGAAAAACTGTTTTTT. It encodes CAVGEGTNEKLFF. This chain joins TRBV19 and TRBJ1-4; D is undetermined. Per germline, CDR1 LNHDA and CDR2 SQIVND (reference sequence). V gave up 11 bases and J gave up 1 base, with 11 bases separating them. The CDR3 covers 13 residues.

The V gene is TRBV12-3 or TRBV12-4, the J gene TRBJ1-2; 9 bases are a match to TRBD1. CDR3 length: 13 residues. The trim removed 3 bases at V and 8 bases at J, leaving 4 bases unmatched. The CDR3 sequence is CASSLGTGTGYTF. The CDR3 coding sequence is TGTGCCAGCAGTTTGGGGACAGGGACCGGCTACACCTTC.

The chain joins TRBV28 to TRBJ1-1; no reliable D call. Germline CDR1 MDHEN, CDR2 SYDVKM. V was trimmed by 1 base and J by 1 base, leaving 10 bases between them. CDR3 length: 15 residues. The CDR3 region is CASSLLPESNTEAFF. The DNA for the CDR3 is TGTGCCAGCAGTTTATTGCCAGAGTCGAACACTGAAGCTTTCTTT.

The chain employs TRBV9 and TRBJ2-2; D possibly matches TRBD1 or TRBD2 (6 bases each). This CDR3 is built from 15 residues. Germline values: CDR1 SGDLS, CDR2 YYNGEE. V lost 0 bases and J lost 5, with 11 bases in between. The CDR3 loop is CASSVGGGPTGELFF. CDR3 in DNA: TGTGCCAGCAGCGTAGGAGGGGGGCCGACCGGGGAGCTGTTTTTT. Together with reference TRBV9 and TRBJ2-2, the CDR3 gives the full variable domain: DSGVTQTPKHLITATGQRVTLRCSPRSGDLSVYWYQQSLDQGLQFLIQYYNGEERAKGNILERFSAQQFPDLHSELNLSSLELGDSALYFCASSVGGGPTGELFFGEGSRLTVL.